The 17 T cell receptor beta chains listed next were all sequenced from one sample in a study of control samples from healthy donors and cancer patients. Using immunoSEQ multiplex PCR, the repertoire was profiled, and TCRdb retains in-frame clones only, with some absent. There are about 55,000 clones in the sample; about 96% occur only once, and about 1.1% lies in the top ten. The sample comprised blood. Receptors were obtained from a woman aged 18 to 35 in good health.

The chain employs TRBV7-9 and TRBJ2-3, with TRBD2 matching over 16 bases. Germline CDR1 reads SEHNR; CDR2 reads FQNEAQ (reference sequence). V lost 1 base, J lost 5 bases, and 3 bases stayed unmatched. The length of the CDR3 is 17 residues. CDR3 bases: TGTGCCAGCAGCTTAGAGGGACTAGCGGGGGGGCAAGATACGCAGTATTTT. Residues: CASSLEGLAGGQDTQYF.

The V gene is TRBV3-1 (or the pseudogene TRBV3-2), the J gene TRBJ2-7; D not certain. The CDR3 consists of 11 residues. Germline-derived CDR1 and CDR2 are LGHDT and YNNKEL (reference sequence). Trimming removed 4 bases from V and 5 bases from J, with 6 bases in between. Here the CDR3 DNA reads TGTGCCAGCAGCCGATGGGACGAGCAGTACTTC. Protein: CASSRWDEQYF.

The rearrangement links TRBV3-1 (or the pseudogene TRBV3-2) to TRBJ2-3, with TRBD2 identical over 9 bases. The CDR3 is made up of 15 amino acids. J lost 6 bases, V lost 4 bases, and 8 bases had no gene match. Per germline, CDR1 LGHDT and CDR2 YNNKEL (reference sequence). CDR3 nucleotide sequence: TGTGCCAGCAGCCTCACCGGGACTAGCTACGATACGCAGTATTTT. Translation gives CASSLTGTSYDTQYF.

The genes are TRBV13 and TRBJ1-1, with a weak D call TRBD1 (6 bases). Between the trimmed V and J ends, which lost 4 bases and 10 bases, there was a span of 13 bases. Germline V lookup: CDR1 PRHDT, CDR2 FYEKMQ (reference sequence). The CDR3 is 12 residues long. This chain's CDR3 is CASSSAQGRAFF. In DNA form, the CDR3 reads TGTGCCAGCAGCTCAGCACAGGGTAGAGCTTTCTTT.

This clone has more than one count but fewer than ten. The V gene is TRBV6-4, the J gene TRBJ2-3; 7 bases line up with TRBD2. This CDR3 contains 15 residues. Trimming took 0 bases from V and 5 from J; bases not matched to a gene: 5. Per germline, CDR1 MRHNA and CDR2 SNTAGT. The chain's CDR3 is CASSDSGGGQDTQYF. CDR3 nucleotide sequence: TGTGCCAGCAGTGACTCAGGCGGGGGTCAAGATACGCAGTATTTT.

V usage is TRBV6-1 and J usage is TRBJ2-2, with D maybe TRBD2 (6 bases). CDR1 and CDR2 (germline): MNHNS, SASEGT. The CDR3 sequence is 15 residues long. V lost 1 base and J 1 base, leaving 7 bases between the germline ends. CDR3 residues: CASSEGDLNTGELFF. Written as DNA, the CDR3 is TGTGCCAGCAGTGAAGGGGACTTGAACACCGGGGAGCTGTTTTTT.

The V gene is TRBV4-1, the J gene TRBJ2-7; TRBD2 aligns across 13 bases. V lost 0 bases and J lost 7; bases outside the gene matches: 6. The germline V gene has CDR1 MGHRA and CDR2 YSYEKL. CDR3 size: 16 residues. The chain's CDR3 is CASSQELAGGPEEQYF. The CDR3 region has the DNA TGCGCCAGCAGCCAAGAACTAGCGGGGGGGCCGGAAGAGCAGTACTTC.

This chain connects TRBV24-1 to TRBJ2-1; 8 bases align to TRBD2. The V segment lost 2 bases and the J segment 3 bases; nucleotides outside the gene matches: 11. This CDR3 has 18 residues. CDR1 is KGHDR, CDR2 SFDVKD, per germline. The CDR3 DNA reads TGTGCCACCAGTGATTCCCCGACTAGCGAAGAATACTACAATGAGCAGTTCTTC. Translated, it gives CATSDSPTSEEYYNEQFF.

The chain has TRBV5-4 and TRBJ2-7; D possibly corresponds to TRBD2 (6 bases). Germline V gene data show CDR1 as SGHNT and CDR2 as YYREEE (reference sequence). The CDR3 length is 14 residues. Trimming removed 4 bases at V and 4 bases at J, with 15 bases between. The CDR3 coding sequence is TGTGCCAGCAGCCGGGACTCTCTGCCGTACGAGCAGTACTTC. Protein product: CASSRDSLPYEQYF.

V is TRBV5-5 and J is TRBJ1-2; D is unresolved. CDR3 length: 14 amino acids. V lost 4 bases and J 7 bases, leaving 17 bases between the germline ends. CDR1 and CDR2 from the germline V gene are SGHKS and YYEKEE (reference sequence). The CDR3 loop is CASSPWLSDGGYTF. CDR3 nucleotide sequence: TGTGCCAGCAGCCCCTGGCTGTCGGACGGTGGCTACACCTTC.

This chain uses TRBV7-2 with TRBJ2-1, with a tentative D call TRBD1 (5 bases). Trimming pared 5 bases from V and 8 bases from J, leaving 10 bases between. CDR1 and CDR2 from the germline V gene are SGHTA and FQGNSA. The CDR3 covers 12 residues. This chain's CDR3 is CASSRQGYEQFF. As DNA, the CDR3 is TGTGCCAGCAGCCGGCAGGGCTATGAGCAGTTCTTC.

The CDR3 sequence: CASSLAGTGSYNSPLHF. The CDR3 bases are TGCGCCAGCAGCTTGGCCGGGACAGGCTCCTATAATTCACCCCTCCACTTT. This chain connects TRBV5-1 to TRBJ1-6; 8 bases align to TRBD1. This CDR3 is 17 amino acids long. Germline loops: CDR1 SGHRS, CDR2 YFSETQ. V lost 0 bases, J lost 0 bases, and 2 bases stayed unmatched.

The V and J genes are TRBV21-1 and TRBJ1-1; the table's D call, TRBD1, was not checked against the DNA. TRBV21-1 is noted as a pseudogene. The CDR3 loop spans 15 amino acids. The CDR3 DNA reads TGTGCCAGTTGGGTGACAGGGGGCGTTTCGACTGAAGCTTTCTTT. This gives the protein CASWVTGGVSTEAFF.

In its sample, this clone was seen a few times. In the same sample, other DNA sequences code for this CDR3. V gene TRBV4-2 combines with J gene TRBJ2-7, with 10 bases identical to TRBD1. Losses at the gene ends were 5 bases for V and 4 bases for J; bases not matched to a gene: 8. Germline loops: CDR1 LGHNA, CDR2 YNFKEQ. This CDR3 has 15 residues. CDR3 DNA: TGTGCCAGCAGCGGGGAGACAGGGGGCGCTTACGAGCAGTACTTC. Translated, it gives CASSGETGGAYEQYF.

In nucleotides, the CDR3 is TGCGCCAGCAGCCTCCAGGGACAGGGGCCAGATACGCAGTATTTT. It yields the protein CASSLQGQGPDTQYF. The rearrangement links TRBV5-1 to TRBJ2-3; 10 bases line up with TRBD1. V shed 4 bases, J shed 4 bases, and the junction held 6 bases outside the gene matches. CDR3 length: 15 amino acids. Germline V gene data show CDR1 as SGHRS and CDR2 as YFSETQ.

The chain is built from TRBV7-2 and TRBJ1-1, with D perhaps matching TRBD1 (5 bases). The V and J ends lost 8 bases and 1 base respectively, with 11 bases between them. From germline, CDR1 is SGHTA and CDR2 FQGNSA. CDR3 size: 13 residues. CDR3 coding DNA: TGTGCCAGCGGGAGGGGAAGGAACACTGAAGCTTTCTTT. It translates to CASGRGRNTEAFF.

The CDR3 here is CASSPQDPGQGKGYTF. CDR3 DNA sequence: TGTGCCAGCTCACCGCAAGACCCGGGACAGGGGAAAGGCTACACCTTC. The J gene is TRBJ1-2, the V gene TRBV18; 10 bases fit TRBD1. The germline V gene has CDR1 KGHSH and CDR2 LQKENI. Trimming took 3 bases from V and 8 from J; bases not matched to a gene: 12. This CDR3 is 16 amino acids long.